Below, 16 T cell receptor beta chains from the same sample are listed, as sequenced in a study of follicular helper T cells after annual influenza vaccination. The time point was: 2015-2016 season, pre-vaccination. Using immunoSEQ multiplex PCR, the repertoire was profiled, and TCRdb retains in-frame clones only, with some absent. The sample has 9,500 to 15,000 clones; 80% are singletons. Sequenced here: CXCR5+ CD38- circulating T follicular helper cells from blood, sampled on the day of influenza vaccination. As to subset: circulating Tfh, non-naive CD4+CXCR5+PD-1+ (ICOS+CD38+ or ICOS-CD38-). The receptors come from an adult who received the influenza vaccine.

Here the CDR3 DNA reads TGTGCCTGGAGTGTCTGGCAGCCCCAAGAGACCCAGTACTTC. As protein: CAWSVWQPQETQYF. The chain employs TRBV30 and TRBJ2-5; no reliable D call. The CDR3 loop spans 14 amino acids. V was cut by 0 bases and J by 1 base, with 9 bases left in between. In germline, CDR1 is GTSNPN, CDR2 SVGIG (reference sequence). Filled out from reference TRBV30 and TRBJ2-5, the complete variable domain reads SQTIHQWPATLVQPVGSPLSLECTVEGTSNPNLYWYRQAAGRGLQLLFYSVGIGQISSEVPQNLSASRPQDRQFILSSKKLLLSDSGFYLCAWSVWQPQETQYFGPGTRLLVL.

This rearrangement joins TRBV28 to TRBJ1-4; 7 bases map to TRBD1. The CDR3 contains 15 residues. V dropped 3 bases and J dropped 9; count of bases not matched to a gene: 10. Germline lookup yields CDR1 MDHEN and CDR2 SYDVKM. The CDR3: CASSLSGDSHQKLFF. CDR3 DNA: TGTGCCAGCAGTTTGTCTGGGGACAGTCACCAAAAACTGTTTTTT. The full variable domain, its missing parts supplied by reference TRBV28 and TRBJ1-4, is DVKVTQSSRYLVKRTGEKVFLECVQDMDHENMFWYRQDPGLGLRLIYFSYDVKMKEKGDIPEGYSVSREKKERFSLILESASTNQTSMYLCASSLSGDSHQKLFFGSGTQLSVL.

V and J are TRBV6-1 and TRBJ2-6; 7 nucleotides match TRBD1. The CDR3 runs 15 residues. The germline V gene encodes CDR1 MNHNS and CDR2 SASEGT. With V trimmed by 6 bases and J by 0 bases, 2 bases remained unmatched. The CDR3 region has the DNA TGTGCCAGCAGGACAGGGAGCTCTGGGGCCAACGTCCTGACTTTC. Translating gives CASRTGSSGANVLTF.

This chain uses TRBV5-8 with TRBJ1-5, with TRBD1 matching over 10 bases. Germline CDR1 and CDR2: SGHTS and YDEGEE. The V segment lost 5 bases and the J segment 1 base; nucleotides outside the gene matches: 3. The CDR3 length is 15 residues. CDR3 residues: CASRDRGQSNQPQHF. The CDR3 region has the DNA TGTGCCAGCAGAGACAGGGGGCAGAGCAATCAGCCCCAGCATTTT.

The chain is built from TRBV7-2 and TRBJ2-1; D not certain. Trimming removed 3 bases at V and 5 bases at J, with 5 bases between. CDR1 is SGHTA and CDR2 is FQGNSA in the germline V gene. The CDR3 covers 12 residues. CDR3 bases: TGTGCCAGCAGCTTTAGCAACAATGAGCAGTTCTTC. This gives the protein CASSFSNNEQFF.

The J gene is TRBJ2-5, the V gene TRBV5-1; D unresolved. There are 12 residues in the CDR3. Germline loops: CDR1 SGHRS, CDR2 YFSETQ. V was shortened by 5 bases and J by 2 bases, with 7 bases between the two germline ends. Written as DNA, the CDR3 is TGCGCCAGCAGTCAGGATCAAGAGACCCAGTACTTC. Protein: CASSQDQETQYF.

The V and J genes are TRBV5-1 and TRBJ2-5; 11 bases agree with TRBD1. CDR1 SGHRS and CDR2 YFSETQ come from the germline V gene. V was clipped by 5 bases and J by 4 bases; unmatched bases: 13. The CDR3 extends over 17 amino acids. The CDR3 is CASRPGTGGQGAETQYF. DNA of the CDR3: TGCGCCAGCAGGCCTGGGACAGGGGGACAAGGGGCAGAGACCCAGTACTTC.

This rearrangement joins TRBV4-1 to TRBJ2-7; D is tentatively TRBD1 or TRBD2 (5 bases each). CDR3 length: 16 amino acids. V lost 4 bases and J 0 bases, leaving 16 bases between the germline ends. In germline, CDR1 is MGHRA, CDR2 YSYEKL. The CDR3 nucleotides read TGCGCCAGCAGCCGAGGGGTGGGTCCCAACTCCTACGAGCAGTACTTC. Translating gives CASSRGVGPNSYEQYF.

This chain uses TRBV15 with TRBJ2-2; D may be TRBD1 (5 bases). Germline-derived CDR1 and CDR2 are LNHNV and YYDKDF (reference sequence). V lost 0 bases and J 6 bases, leaving 11 bases between the germline ends. The CDR3 is made up of 15 amino acids. The CDR3 region has the DNA TGTGCCACCAGCAGAGATTTGGTAGGGGCCGGGGAGCTGTTTTTT. This codes for CATSRDLVGAGELFF.

This sequence joins TRBV5-6 and TRBJ2-7, with unresolved D. The CDR3 is 15 amino acids. V was clipped by 1 base and J by 5 bases, with 16 bases between them. Germline CDR1 and CDR2: SGHDT and YYEEEE. CDR3 in DNA: TGTGCCAGCAGCTTGTCTCCAACCAGTACGGACGAGCAGTACTTC. As protein: CASSLSPTSTDEQYF.

The genes are TRBV5-5 and TRBJ2-3; no definite D call. CDR3 size: 13 residues. Germline V gene sequence: CDR1 SGHKS, CDR2 YYEKEE (reference sequence). Between the trimmed V and J ends, which lost 4 bases and 0 bases, there was a span of 6 bases. CDR3 region: CASSRQSTDTQYF. The CDR3 DNA is TGTGCCAGCAGCCGTCAGAGCACAGATACGCAGTATTTT. The whole variable domain, filled in from reference TRBV5-5 and TRBJ2-3, reads DAGVTQSPTHLIKTRGQQVTLRCSPISGHKSVSWYQQVLGQGPQFIFQYYEKEERGRGNFPDRFSARQFPNYSSELNVNALLLGDSALYLCASSRQSTDTQYFGPGTRLTVL.

The chain couples TRBV11-2 to TRBJ2-3; TRBD2 agrees at 13 bases. Germline assignment: CDR1 SGHAT and CDR2 FQNNGV. The CDR3 totals 18 residues. Trimming cost V 1 base and J 5 bases; bases outside gene matches: 9. The CDR3, as DNA: TGTGCCAGCAGCTTAGTTAGTATCGGACTAGCGGGGGAAGATACGCAGTATTTT. This codes for CASSLVSIGLAGEDTQYF.

The chain employs TRBV30 and TRBJ1-6; no clear D. The ends were cut back, 7 bases at V and 8 bases at J, with 12 bases in the middle. The CDR3 totals 12 residues. CDR1 is GTSNPN and CDR2 is SVGIG in the germline V gene (reference sequence). The CDR3 loop reads CALTTQYSPLHF. The DNA of the CDR3 is TGTGCCTTGACGACGCAATATTCACCCCTCCACTTT. The full variable domain, in which reference TRBV30 and TRBJ1-6 provide the parts outside the CDR3, is SQTIHQWPATLVQPVGSPLSLECTVEGTSNPNLYWYRQAAGRGLQLLFYSVGIGQISSEVPQNLSASRPQDRQFILSSKKLLLSDSGFYLCALTTQYSPLHFGNGTRLTVT.

The J gene is TRBJ1-5, the V gene TRBV19, with 7 bases lining up with TRBD1. V lost 7 bases to trimming and J lost 3 bases; unmatched junction nucleotides: 12. Germline V CDR1 and CDR2: LNHDA, SQIVND (reference sequence). CDR3 length: 16 amino acids. CDR3 in DNA: TGTGCCAGTAAGCGAGGGGGCGACTCCCCCAATCAGCCCCAGCATTTT. Translation gives CASKRGGDSPNQPQHF.

This chain uses TRBV18 with TRBJ2-3, with TRBD2 matching over 10 bases. The CDR3 consists of 16 residues. Germline V gives CDR1 KGHSH, CDR2 LQKENI. J was trimmed by 5 bases and V by 3 bases; bases with no gene match: 8. CDR3 amino acids: CASSPLSGGAGDTQYF. CDR3 nucleotides: TGTGCCAGCTCACCTTTAAGCGGGGGGGCCGGAGATACGCAGTATTTT.

This clone was seen a handful of times. J is TRBJ1-3 and V is TRBV30; D is perhaps TRBD1 (5 bases). Germline values: CDR1 GTSNPN, CDR2 SVGIG (reference sequence). Trimming left V 3 bases short and J 5 bases short, with 11 bases between. The CDR3 totals 13 residues. CDR3 bases: TGTGCCTGGAGCCAGGGTACGCGAAACACCATATATTTT. Protein: CAWSQGTRNTIYF. Variable domain in full (rest from reference TRBV30 and TRBJ1-3): SQTIHQWPATLVQPVGSPLSLECTVEGTSNPNLYWYRQAAGRGLQLLFYSVGIGQISSEVPQNLSASRPQDRQFILSSKKLLLSDSGFYLCAWSQGTRNTIYFGEGSWLTVV.